These T cell receptor beta chains were read from a single sample in a study of blood T cell repertoires in COVID-19. The protocol was immunoSEQ multiplex PCR, while the TCRdb copy is restricted to in-frame clones and leaves out a portion. The sample has 200,000 or so clones, around 86% seen once. The sequenced sample consisted of peripheral blood. The receptors stem from a man older than 75 with acute or convalescent COVID-19. CDR3s leave out the opening cysteine and the closing phenylalanine or tryptophan.

TRBV6-6 | ASITGQRNTIY
TRBV18 | ASSAGAGKGQPQH
TRBV24-1 | ATSVVGLAGLNTGELF
TRBV18 | ASSPQGWTGEAF
TRBV7-9 | ASSTDRVDSPLH
TRBV7-9 | ASTDTGDHGELF
TRBV18 | ASSPGTSGTGTDTQY
TRBV7-9 | ASSLQGGQPQH
TRBV14 | ASSPRTSTSTDTQY
TRBV7-2 | ASSTDWDIRWEQF
TRBV7-6 | ASSSRTGGFNEQY
TRBV27 | ASSLYRGTDTQY
TRBV5-1 | ASSLGVSSGRARETQY
TRBV7-9 | ASSLARDSEETQY
TRBV27 | ASSPGQGIMPQH
TRBV19 | ASTGHVATNEKLF
TRBV5-1 | ASSLTGGSGQPQH
TRBV7-2 | ASSFDRGFYGYT
TRBV28 | ASSLYLRVGNQPQH
TRBV6-2/TRBV6-3 | ASSRLAGGPRYQETQY
TRBV6-5 | ASSYPAGGGFNEQF
TRBV9 | ASSVEAGVYTGELF
TRBV12-3/TRBV12-4 | ASSLWGREAF
TRBV6-5 | ARHRHLSYEQY
TRBV19 | ASSSIAGTYNEQF
TRBV19 | ASETGTTNTGELF
TRBV3-1/TRBV3-2 | ASSQTGAGEKLF
TRBV5-5 | ASGLRTDNYGETQY
TRBV18 | ASSPFSPGRGQETQY
TRBV7-2 | ASSLVVTSGSTDTQY
TRBV19 | ASSISGIGSYT
TRBV9 | ASSVASSVAYGYT
TRBV12-5 | ASGPPQYGYNEQF
TRBV29-1 | SVQGLNTGELF
TRBV7-6 | ASSLEAGAYTGELF
TRBV5-1 | ASSLATSGLGTGELF
TRBV13 | ASSSLTSGSYNEQF
TRBV5-6 | ASSYRTSGSLTGELF
TRBV28 | AINGRGAGNSPLH
TRBV18 | ASAGQGRLMNTEAF